These 18 T cell receptor beta chains originate from one sample sequenced in a study of T cell responses to AZD1222 COVID-19 vaccine. The repertoire was sequenced with immunoSEQ multiplex PCR; TCRdb's copy has only in-frame clones and lacks some. The sample includes approximately 89,000 clones, around nine tenths seen only once; the top ten take roughly 4.3%. Sequencing was performed on peripheral blood, taken on day 0 of MenACWY control vaccination. The source is an adult in good health.

This chain links TRBV6-5 with TRBJ1-5; perhaps TRBD1 as D (5 bases). There are 14 residues in the CDR3. CDR1 MNHEY and CDR2 SVGAGI come from the germline V gene. The V and J ends lost 2 bases and 7 bases respectively, with 12 bases between them. This CDR3 reads CASSYRSGGQPQHF. Here the CDR3 DNA reads TGTGCCAGCAGTTACAGGTCGGGGGGGCAGCCCCAGCATTTT.

This rearrangement joins TRBV7-2 to TRBJ2-6; 9 nucleotides align to TRBD1. Germline values: CDR1 SGHTA, CDR2 FQGNSA. CDR3 length: 16 amino acids. V was clipped by 5 bases and J by 2 bases; unmatched bases: 4. CDR3 nucleotide sequence: TGTGCCAGCAGCAGACGACAGGGGGCTGGGGCCAACGTCCTGACTTTC. It specifies CASSRRQGAGANVLTF.

The chain recombines TRBV4-1 with TRBJ1-3; D gene unclear. Trimming took 5 bases from V and 8 from J, leaving 19 bases between them. The CDR3 sequence is 15 residues long. CDR1 is MGHRA and CDR2 is YSYEKL in the germline V gene. The DNA for the CDR3 is TGCGCCAGCAGCACCGGAGGCCTGACCGGGGACACCATATATTTT. Protein sequence: CASSTGGLTGDTIYF.

The rearrangement uses TRBV6-6 and TRBJ2-7; D may match TRBD1 or TRBD2 (5 bases each). In germline, CDR1 is MNHNY, CDR2 SVGAGI (reference sequence). CDR3 size: 14 residues. V was pared by 2 bases and J by 0 bases, with 8 bases between. As DNA, the CDR3 is TGTGCCAGCAGTTACATGGGGACCTCCTACGAGCAGTACTTC. This codes for CASSYMGTSYEQYF.

This rearrangement joins TRBV2 to TRBJ2-3, with D hard to call. Germline values: CDR1 SNHLY, CDR2 FYNNEI. The CDR3 is made up of 11 amino acids. Trimming took 8 bases from V and 0 from J, leaving 3 bases between them. The CDR3 here is CASSSTDTQYF. The CDR3 DNA is TGTGCCAGCTCTAGCACAGATACGCAGTATTTT.

The chain has TRBV27 and TRBJ1-5, with a weak D call TRBD1 (6 bases). CDR1 and CDR2 from the germline V gene are MNHEY and SMNVEV (reference sequence). The V gene lost 8 bases and the J gene lost 1 base, with 12 bases spanning the gap. This CDR3 has 14 residues. The CDR3 loop reads CASGPTGSNQPQHF. CDR3 bases: TGTGCCAGCGGACCGACAGGCAGCAATCAGCCCCAGCATTTT.

The chain recombines TRBV2 with TRBJ2-3, with D possibly being TRBD2 (6 bases). Germline V gene sequence: CDR1 SNHLY, CDR2 FYNNEI. V was pared by 7 bases and J by 7 bases, with 18 bases between. CDR3 length equals 14 residues. CDR3 sequence (DNA): TGTGCCAGCAATTGGGGGGTCCTGAGCCATACGCAGTATTTT. The encoded protein is CASNWGVLSHTQYF.

This rearrangement joins TRBV28 to TRBJ2-5; perhaps TRBD1 as D (6 bases). Between the trimmed V and J ends, which lost 11 bases and 2 bases, there was a span of 12 bases. The CDR3 extends over 12 amino acids. Germline CDR1 reads MDHEN; CDR2 reads SYDVKM. The DNA for the CDR3 is TGTGCCTGTGGGGGCGTTCAAGAGACCCAGTACTTC. It translates to CACGGVQETQYF.

The V and J genes are TRBV9 and TRBJ2-5; D tentatively fits TRBD1 or TRBD2 (5 bases each). V was cut by 6 bases and J by 2 bases, with 17 bases left in between. The CDR3 spans 15 residues. The germline V gene has CDR1 SGDLS and CDR2 YYNGEE. The CDR3, as DNA: TGTGCCAGCACCTATGCCTGGGGACCTCAAGAGACCCAGTACTTC. Amino acids: CASTYAWGPQETQYF.

The chain combines TRBV19 with TRBJ2-1, with TRBD2 matching over 9 bases. This CDR3 has 15 amino acids. V shed 7 bases and J 2 bases; nucleotides not matched to a gene: 6. CDR1 is LNHDA, CDR2 SQIVND, per germline (reference sequence). The chain's CDR3 is CASMVAGGPYNEQFF. CDR3 sequence (DNA): TGTGCCAGTATGGTGGCGGGAGGGCCCTACAATGAGCAGTTCTTC.

The chain carries TRBV6-2 or TRBV6-3 and TRBJ2-3, with no clear D. The V end was cut by 5 bases, the J end by 1 base, with 10 bases between. CDR3 length equals 14 residues. CDR1 and CDR2 from the germline V gene are MNHEY and SVGEGT. In DNA form, the CDR3 reads TGTGCCAGCAGTCAGCCGGTGGGCACAGATACGCAGTATTTT. This codes for CASSQPVGTDTQYF.

The rearrangement uses TRBV27 and TRBJ1-5; the D gene is possibly TRBD1 (5 bases). The CDR3 length is 16 residues. Deletions cut 5 bases from V and 1 base from J, with 15 bases between. Germline V CDR1 and CDR2: MNHEY, SMNVEV (reference sequence). CDR3 DNA: TGTGCCAGCAGTCCCCTAAGTTGGGGGAGCAATCAGCCCCAGCATTTT. This translates into CASSPLSWGSNQPQHF.

This clone was recorded once. V and J are TRBV28 and TRBJ1-2; the D gene is possibly TRBD1 (6 bases). The CDR3 runs to 12 residues. V lost 10 bases, J lost 2 bases, and 11 bases lay in between. CDR1 and CDR2 from the germline V gene are MDHEN and SYDVKM. The CDR3 reads CATWTANYGYTF. The CDR3 region has the DNA TGTGCCACCTGGACAGCAAACTATGGCTACACCTTC.

The genes are TRBV12-5 and TRBJ2-7; perhaps TRBD2 as D (5 bases). Germline CDR1 reads LGHNT; CDR2 reads FRNRAP. V lost 5 bases and J lost 2, with 13 bases in between. The CDR3 sequence is 14 residues long. The CDR3 region is CASGIASPPYEQYF. CDR3 coding DNA: TGTGCTAGTGGTATAGCTAGCCCGCCCTACGAGCAGTACTTC.

The J gene is TRBJ1-2, the V gene TRBV30, with 7 bases matching TRBD1. This CDR3 has 14 residues. CDR1 GTSNPN and CDR2 SVGIG come from the germline V gene (reference sequence). Germline trimming cut 5 bases from V and 0 bases from J; bases unmatched to any gene: 6. The CDR3 sequence is CAWPGTVTNYGYTF. The CDR3 DNA reads as TGTGCCTGGCCCGGGACAGTTACTAACTATGGCTACACCTTC.

The chain uses TRBV2 and TRBJ1-5; D not resolved. The germline V gene has CDR1 SNHLY and CDR2 FYNNEI. With 7 bases removed from V and 0 bases from J, the gap between germline ends came to 10 bases. The CDR3 runs to 14 residues. CDR3 coding DNA: TGTGCCAGCATCGGTTCACTTAGCAATCAGCCCCAGCATTTT. It translates to CASIGSLSNQPQHF.

The J gene is TRBJ2-2, the V gene TRBV24-1; 7 positions match TRBD1. Trimming cost V 3 bases and J 7 bases; bases outside gene matches: 4. Per the germline V gene, CDR1 is KGHDR and CDR2 is SFDVKD. There are 14 residues in the CDR3. The CDR3 is CATSDTTGFGELFF. The DNA of the CDR3 is TGTGCCACCAGTGATACGACAGGGTTCGGGGAGCTGTTTTTT.

V is TRBV24-1 and J is TRBJ1-3, with 8 nucleotides matching TRBD1. The CDR3 runs 17 residues. Per the germline V gene, CDR1 is KGHDR and CDR2 is SFDVKD. Losses at the gene ends were 4 bases for V and 0 bases for J; bases not matched to a gene: 7. CDR3 coding DNA: TGTGCCACCAGTGACCACAGGGGGTCTTCCTCTGGAAACACCATATATTTT. This encodes CATSDHRGSSSGNTIYF.